These 21 T cell receptor beta chains originate from one sample sequenced in a study of T cell responses to AZD1222 COVID-19 vaccine. Clones were read by immunoSEQ multiplex PCR, and TCRdb kept only the in-frame ones, dropping some. Here the sample spans 110,000 to 150,000 clones, roughly 90% being singletons. The sequencing here drew on peripheral blood, taken 28 days after the second AZD1222 dose. Every receptor here comes from an adult who received the AZD1222 COVID-19 vaccine.

This clone appeared a few times. The chain recombines TRBV10-3 with TRBJ1-2; 8 bases agree with TRBD1. Germline V gene lookup returns CDR1 ENHRY and CDR2 SYGVKD. The V gene end was trimmed by 5 bases and the J gene end by 3 bases; junction bases not matched to a gene: 8. This CDR3 is 15 amino acids long. This chain's CDR3 is CAISPGGTEYYGYTF. CDR3 coding DNA: TGTGCCATCAGTCCAGGGGGCACGGAGTACTATGGCTACACCTTC.

The rearrangement links TRBV18 to TRBJ1-1; D might be TRBD1 (6 bases). V shed 3 bases and J shed 0 bases, with 11 bases lying between them. The CDR3 is 15 residues long. Germline CDR1 KGHSH, CDR2 LQKENI. The CDR3: CASSPSTGLNTEAFF. In DNA form, the CDR3 reads TGTGCCAGCTCACCTTCGACAGGACTGAACACTGAAGCTTTCTTT.

This clone was counted a few times. The gene calls are TRBV9 and TRBJ1-4; tentatively, D is TRBD1 (5 bases). V was shortened by 0 bases and J by 2 bases, with 11 bases between the two germline ends. This CDR3 has 16 residues. Germline V CDR1 and CDR2: SGDLS, YYNGEE. CDR3 amino acids: CASSVALAGTNEKLFF. The CDR3 coding sequence is TGTGCCAGCAGCGTAGCCCTGGCAGGGACTAATGAAAAACTGTTTTTT.

The chain joins TRBV19 to TRBJ2-1; 8 bases map to TRBD2. The germline CDR1 and CDR2 sequences are LNHDA and SQIVND (reference sequence). The CDR3 consists of 15 residues. The V and J ends lost 8 bases and 7 bases, in that order; junction bases with no gene match: 13. CDR3 nucleotide sequence: TGTGCCAGTTGGGGAAGTAGCGGGATGCGAAATGAGCAGTTCTTC. Protein product: CASWGSSGMRNEQFF.

The genes are TRBV27 and TRBJ2-7; 9 positions match TRBD1. The CDR3 has 15 amino acids. The germline V gene has CDR1 MNHEY and CDR2 SMNVEV (reference sequence). Trimming cost V 0 bases and J 1 base; bases outside gene matches: 1. For the CDR3, the DNA is TGTGCCAGCAGTTTATCCGGGACAGGGTCCTACGAGCAGTACTTC. Translation gives CASSLSGTGSYEQYF.

The V gene is TRBV5-4, the J gene TRBJ2-3; D is perhaps TRBD1 (5 bases). Trimming stripped 2 bases from V and 0 bases from J, with 10 bases between. The CDR3 is 15 residues long. Germline V gene lookup returns CDR1 SGHNT and CDR2 YYREEE (reference sequence). This CDR3 is CASSLAQGSTDTQYF. CDR3 sequence (DNA): TGTGCCAGCAGCTTAGCCCAGGGTAGCACAGATACGCAGTATTTT.

The V and J genes are TRBV20-1 and TRBJ2-1; 11 bases fit TRBD2. CDR3 length equals 15 residues. V was pared by 3 bases and J by 4 bases, with 5 bases of the junction left unmatched. Germline V gives CDR1 DFQATT, CDR2 SNEGSKA (reference sequence). This CDR3 reads CSASQGTSGYNEQFF. The CDR3 DNA reads TGCAGTGCTAGTCAGGGGACTAGCGGATACAATGAGCAGTTCTTC.

CDR3 DNA sequence: TGCGCCAGCAGCCCCTCCGGGACAGTGAGGGGGGAACTGTTTTTT. It is translated as CASSPSGTVRGELFF. The chain has TRBV4-3 and TRBJ1-4, with TRBD1 matching over 7 bases. The CDR3 consists of 15 residues. Germline loops: CDR1 LGHNA, CDR2 YSLEER. V lost 4 bases, J lost 12 bases, and 14 bases stayed unmatched.

Of note for this clone: The junction departs from the called germline gene at one end, perhaps through a read error. The chain couples TRBV5-1 to TRBJ1-1; TRBD1 aligns across 8 bases. Germline CDR1 is SGHRS and CDR2 is YFSETQ. CDR3 size: 11 residues. The CDR3 region is CASSATGGTYF. CDR3 DNA: TGCGCCAGCAGCGCAACAGGGGGAACTTACTTT.

V and J are TRBV7-8 and TRBJ2-7; tentative D call: TRBD2 (6 bases). The CDR3 is 13 residues long. Germline assignment: CDR1 SGHVS and CDR2 FQNEAQ. V dropped 5 bases and J dropped 0 bases, with 8 bases sitting between them. The CDR3 reads CASSIGSSYEQYF. Written as DNA, the CDR3 is TGTGCCAGCAGCATCGGGAGCTCCTACGAGCAGTACTTC.

The rearrangement uses TRBV18 and TRBJ2-7; D perhaps matches TRBD2 (5 bases). The germline V gene has CDR1 KGHSH and CDR2 LQKENI. This CDR3 is 15 amino acids long. Trimming removed 4 bases from V and 0 bases from J, with 13 bases in between. CDR3 in amino acids: CASSRSGGGSYEQYF. The CDR3, as DNA: TGTGCCAGCTCACGAAGCGGTGGAGGCTCCTACGAGCAGTACTTC.

The genes are TRBV10-3 and TRBJ2-3; 7 bases are shared with TRBD2. Germline V lookup: CDR1 ENHRY, CDR2 SYGVKD. The J segment lost 2 bases and the V segment lost 8 bases, leaving 7 bases of the junction unmatched. CDR3 length: 14 amino acids. CDR3: CAIRQSGDTDTQYF. The CDR3 nucleotides read TGTGCCATCCGACAAAGCGGGGACACAGATACGCAGTATTTT.

V and J are TRBV6-5 and TRBJ2-3; 8 positions match TRBD2. The V segment lost 7 bases and the J segment 0 bases; nucleotides outside the gene matches: 3. Germline lookup yields CDR1 MNHEY and CDR2 SVGAGI. This CDR3 spans 14 amino acids. In DNA form, the CDR3 reads TGTGCCAGCACTAAGCGGGAGAGCACAGATACGCAGTATTTT. It is translated as CASTKRESTDTQYF.

The genes are TRBV6-2 or TRBV6-3 and TRBJ2-7, with 10 bases fitting TRBD1. The CDR3 runs 13 residues. Germline CDR1 MNHEY, CDR2 SVGEGT. V shed 2 bases and J 5 bases; nucleotides not matched to a gene: 0. DNA of the CDR3: TGTGCCAGCAGTTACGGACAGGGGGACGAGCAGTACTTC. The encoded protein is CASSYGQGDEQYF.

This rearrangement joins TRBV7-3 to TRBJ2-1, with 10 bases aligning to TRBD2. The ends lost 4 bases at V and 4 bases at J; junction bases unmatched: 1. CDR1 is SGHTA, CDR2 FQGTGA, per germline. The CDR3 contains 14 residues. CDR3 nucleotide sequence: TGTGCCAGCAGCTCAGCGGGAGGGTACAATGAGCAGTTCTTC. This sequence encodes CASSSAGGYNEQFF. Based on the CDR3 plus reference TRBV7-3 and TRBJ2-1, the full variable domain is GAGVSQTPSNKVTEKGKYVELRCDPISGHTALYWYRQSLGQGPEFLIYFQGTGAADDSGLPNDRFFAVRPEGSVSTLKIQRTERGDSAVYLCASSSAGGYNEQFFGPGTRLTVL.

The rearrangement uses TRBV7-9 and TRBJ2-1, with 10 bases lining up with TRBD1. J lost 10 bases, V lost 6 bases, and 12 bases had no gene match. Germline CDR1 SEHNR, CDR2 FQNEAQ (reference sequence). This CDR3 region has 15 residues. The CDR3 loop reads CASSQPGQGRREQFF. The CDR3 coding sequence is TGTGCCAGCAGTCAACCGGGACAGGGGAGAAGGGAGCAGTTCTTC. Using reference TRBV7-9 and TRBJ2-1 for the parts outside the CDR3, the full variable domain is DTGVSQNPRHKITKRGQNVTFRCDPISEHNRLYWYRQTLGQGPEFLTYFQNEAQLEKSRLLSDRFSAERPKGSFSTLEIQRTEQGDSAMYLCASSQPGQGRREQFFGPGTRLTVL.

The genes are TRBV5-1 and TRBJ1-2; D possibly corresponds to TRBD1 (6 bases). This CDR3 contains 15 residues. V lost 1 base to trimming and J lost 1 base, with 11 bases between them. Germline V lookup: CDR1 SGHRS, CDR2 YFSETQ. CDR3 protein: CASSLQEGGNYGYTF. In DNA, the CDR3 is TGCGCCAGCAGCTTGCAAGAGGGGGGTAACTATGGCTACACCTTC. The full variable domain, completed using reference TRBV5-1 and TRBJ1-2, is KAGVTQTPRYLIKTRGQQVTLSCSPISGHRSVSWYQQTPGQGLQFLFEYFSETQRNKGNFPGRFSGRQFSNSRSEMNVSTLELGDSALYLCASSLQEGGNYGYTFGSGTRLTVV.

The genes are TRBV14 and TRBJ1-3; D is unclear. Germline CDR1 is SGHDN and CDR2 is FVKESK. This CDR3 region has 15 residues. The germline V and J ends were trimmed by 0 bases and 2 bases, with 8 bases remaining between them. CDR3 amino acids: CASSQDSGAGNTIYF. The CDR3 nucleotides are TGTGCCAGCAGCCAAGATTCGGGAGCTGGAAACACCATATATTTT.

This clone was detected once. The gene calls are TRBV7-9 and TRBJ1-2, with no clear D. This CDR3 is built from 11 residues. CDR1 SEHNR and CDR2 FQNEAQ come from the germline V gene (reference sequence). The ends were cut back, 5 bases at V and 8 bases at J, with 9 bases in the middle. The CDR3 sequence is CASSIRQGYTF. For the CDR3, the DNA is TGTGCCAGCAGCATCCGGCAGGGCTACACCTTC.

The chain couples TRBV7-2 to TRBJ2-2; D may correspond to TRBD1 or TRBD2 (6 bases each). CDR1 and CDR2 (germline): SGHTA, FQGNSA. Trimming shortened V by 3 bases and J by 4 bases, and 9 bases separated the two germline ends. CDR3 length: 14 amino acids. The CDR3 nucleotides read TGTGCCAGCAGCTTCGAGGGGGGCACCGGGGAGCTGTTTTTT. Encoded protein: CASSFEGGTGELFF.

This chain uses TRBV18 with TRBJ2-7; D may be TRBD1 (5 bases). Per germline, CDR1 KGHSH and CDR2 LQKENI. This CDR3 is built from 15 residues. V was cut by 3 bases and J by 1 base, with 13 bases left in between. CDR3 bases: TGTGCCAGCTCACCTCTTCAGGGCGCTTCCTACGAGCAGTACTTC. As protein: CASSPLQGASYEQYF.